This T cell receptor beta chain was obtained from a study of blood T cell repertoires in COVID-19. Study summary: Sources were T cells, B-cell-depleted T cells, or PBMCs; the material itself was cDNA or gDNA.

In the original analysis: Researchers report that nucleated cell counts were estimated from reference gene primer amplification. Clones were read by immunoSEQ multiplex PCR, and TCRdb kept only the in-frame ones, dropping some. Clonal size and the V and J genes are those of that table, whereas D and trimming came from the DNA. Of roughly 91,000 clones listed, roughly 89% are singletons. The CDR3 length is 13 residues. Between the trimmed V and J ends, which lost 6 bases and 5 bases, there was a span of 16 bases. CDR1 is SQVTM and CDR2 is ANQGSEA in the germline V gene. The chain combines TRBV29-1 with TRBJ1-2, with D uncertain. The TCR comes from an older man with active or convalescent COVID-19. Sequencing was performed on peripheral blood. The CDR3 region is CSVGREAIYGYTF. The DNA for the CDR3 is TGCAGCGTCGGGAGGGAGGCCATATATGGCTACACCTTC.